Listed below are T cell receptor beta chains from one sample, sequenced in a study of control samples from healthy donors and cancer patients. TCRdb's table, derived via immunoSEQ multiplex PCR, lists solely in-frame clones and lacks some. The table lists more than 95,000 clones, about 90% of them singletons. Sequencing was performed on blood. The receptors stem from a man aged 18 to 30 in good health. The CDR3 runs from the conserved cysteine through the conserved F or W. A D gene is named only where the DNA matches it firmly. The size of a clone is reported for some rows only, either as once, few or many, or as a class for expanded clones.

CDR3 protein: CATMISGGVEQFF
CDR3 DNA: TGTGCCACCATGATTTCGGGAGGAGTTGAGCAGTTCTTC
J gene: TRBJ2-1
V gene: TRBV24-1
clone size: -
D gene: TRBD2

CDR3 protein: CASSGSAEDSNQPQHF
CDR3 DNA: TGTGCCAGCAGCGGGAGCGCCGAGGATAGCAATCAGCCCCAGCATTTT
J gene: TRBJ1-5
V gene: TRBV11-2
clone size: -
D gene: -

CDR3 protein: CASSFGGTSTDTQYF
CDR3 DNA: TGCGCCAGCAGCTTTGGGGGGACTAGCACAGATACGCAGTATTTT
J gene: TRBJ2-3
V gene: TRBV5-1
clone size: -
D gene: -

CDR3 protein: CASSRTSGNDPYNEQFF
CDR3 DNA: TGTGCCAGCAGTAGGACTAGCGGGAATGATCCCTACAATGAGCAGTTCTTC
J gene: TRBJ2-1
V gene: TRBV6-4
clone size: -
D gene: TRBD2

CDR3 protein: CASSETSGTYNEQFF
CDR3 DNA: TGTGCCAGCAGTGAAACTAGCGGGACCTACAATGAGCAGTTCTTC
J gene: TRBJ2-1
V gene: TRBV6-4
clone size: -
D gene: TRBD2

CDR3 protein: CASSLVLAGYEQYF
CDR3 DNA: TGTGCCAGCAGCTTAGTACTAGCGGGATACGAGCAGTACTTC
J gene: TRBJ2-7
V gene: TRBV11-2
clone size: -
D gene: TRBD2

CDR3 protein: CASSIRLGASGTSSYEQYF
CDR3 DNA: TGTGCCAGTAGTATTCGGCTGGGAGCTAGCGGGACTAGCTCCTACGAGCAGTACTTC
J gene: TRBJ2-7
V gene: TRBV19
clone size: -
D gene: TRBD2

CDR3 protein: CASSDRGPNEQFF
CDR3 DNA: TGTGCCAGCTCAGACAGGGGGCCCAATGAGCAGTTCTTC
J gene: TRBJ2-1
V gene: TRBV18
clone size: -
D gene: TRBD1

CDR3 protein: CASSQDRRVQDGYTF
CDR3 DNA: TGTGCCAGCAGCCAAGATCGCAGGGTTCAGGATGGCTACACCTTC
J gene: TRBJ1-2
V gene: TRBV14
clone size: -
D gene: -

CDR3 protein: CASSWSVGSYEQYF
CDR3 DNA: TGTGCCAGCAGTTGGTCTGTTGGCTCCTACGAGCAGTACTTC
J gene: TRBJ2-7
V gene: TRBV27
clone size: -
D gene: -

CDR3 protein: CASSQGERSYTGELFF
CDR3 DNA: TGTGCCAGCAGCCAAGGGGAGCGTTCGTACACCGGGGAGCTGTTTTTT
J gene: TRBJ2-2
V gene: TRBV3-1/TRBV3-2
clone size: -
D gene: -

CDR3 protein: CAISPDSYEQYF
CDR3 DNA: TGTGCCATCAGTCCAGACAGCTACGAGCAGTACTTC
J gene: TRBJ2-7
V gene: TRBV10-3
clone size: -
D gene: -

CDR3 protein: CASSHLQDRSSSYEQYF
CDR3 DNA: TGTGCCAGCAGCCACCTCCAGGACAGGTCGAGCTCCTACGAGCAGTACTTC
J gene: TRBJ2-7
V gene: TRBV14
clone size: -
D gene: TRBD1

CDR3 protein: CASLQGTNEKLFF
CDR3 DNA: TGTGCCAGCTTACAGGGAACTAATGAAAAACTGTTTTTT
J gene: TRBJ1-4
V gene: TRBV28
clone size: -
D gene: -

CDR3 protein: CASSSRGQGFAGELFF
CDR3 DNA: TGTGCCAGCAGCTCAAGGGGACAGGGGTTCGCCGGGGAGCTGTTTTTT
J gene: TRBJ2-2
V gene: TRBV7-8
clone size: -
D gene: TRBD1

CDR3 protein: CASSLGSNTEAFF
CDR3 DNA: TGTGCCAGCAGTTTAGGCTCGAACACTGAAGCTTTCTTT
J gene: TRBJ1-1
V gene: TRBV28
clone size: -
D gene: -

CDR3 protein: CASSLYETQYF
CDR3 DNA: TGTGCCAGCAGCCTTTACGAGACCCAGTACTTC
J gene: TRBJ2-5
V gene: TRBV7-2
clone size: -
D gene: -

CDR3 protein: CASSPQGRDNSPLHF
CDR3 DNA: TGTGCCAGCAGCCCCCAGGGGAGGGATAATTCACCCCTCCACTTT
J gene: TRBJ1-6
V gene: TRBV9
clone size: once
D gene: -

CDR3 protein: CASSENRVGYTF
CDR3 DNA: TGTGCCAGCAGTGAGAACAGGGTGGGCTACACCTTC
J gene: TRBJ1-2
V gene: TRBV2
clone size: -
D gene: -

CDR3 protein: CASSYGRHSGNTIYF
CDR3 DNA: TGTGCCAGTAGTTATGGCAGGCACTCTGGAAACACCATATATTTT
J gene: TRBJ1-3
V gene: TRBV19
clone size: -
D gene: -

CDR3 protein: CSVVSAPQNTEAFF
CDR3 DNA: TGCAGCGTTGTGTCTGCGCCACAGAACACTGAAGCTTTCTTT
J gene: TRBJ1-1
V gene: TRBV29-1
clone size: -
D gene: -

CDR3 protein: CASSFRGTSGSLGQFF
CDR3 DNA: TGTGCCAGCAGCTTCCGTGGGACTAGCGGGTCCCTGGGGCAGTTCTTC
J gene: TRBJ2-1
V gene: TRBV7-9
clone size: -
D gene: TRBD2

CDR3 protein: CASSLVENTEAFF
CDR3 DNA: TGTGCCAGCAGTTTAGTGGAAAACACTGAAGCTTTCTTT
J gene: TRBJ1-1
V gene: TRBV12-3/TRBV12-4
clone size: -
D gene: -

CDR3 protein: CASSQEQGSGNTIYF
CDR3 DNA: TGCGCCAGCAGCCAAGAGCAGGGTTCTGGAAACACCATATATTTT
J gene: TRBJ1-3
V gene: TRBV4-1
clone size: once
D gene: -

CDR3 protein: CAISDLPYEQYF
CDR3 DNA: TGTGCCATCAGTGACTTACCTTACGAGCAGTACTTC
J gene: TRBJ2-7
V gene: TRBV10-3
clone size: -
D gene: -

CDR3 protein: CSDLTGTQYF
CDR3 DNA: TGCAGCGACCTCACCGGTACGCAGTATTTT
J gene: TRBJ2-3
V gene: TRBV29-1
clone size: few
D gene: -

CDR3 protein: CASSKADRGSPYNSGNTIYF
CDR3 DNA: TGTGCCAGCAGCAAAGCGGACAGGGGGTCCCCCTATAACTCTGGAAACACCATATATTTT
J gene: TRBJ1-3
V gene: TRBV21-1
clone size: -
D gene: -

CDR3 protein: CASSLQGSLSKNIQYF
CDR3 DNA: TGTGCCAGCAGTCTACAGGGATCACTATCCAAAAACATTCAGTACTTC
J gene: TRBJ2-4
V gene: TRBV2
clone size: -
D gene: -

CDR3 protein: CASSLTSGADTQYF
CDR3 DNA: TGTGCCAGCAGCTTAACGTCCGGTGCAGATACGCAGTATTTT
J gene: TRBJ2-3
V gene: TRBV7-3
clone size: -
D gene: -

CDR3 protein: CASSSGTGGIRTDTQYF
CDR3 DNA: TGCGCCAGCAGCTCCGGGACAGGGGGCATTCGCACAGATACGCAGTATTTT
J gene: TRBJ2-3
V gene: TRBV5-1
clone size: -
D gene: TRBD1

CDR3 protein: CASFVELGAGELFF
CDR3 DNA: TGTGCCAGCTTCGTTGAACTCGGCGCCGGGGAGCTGTTTTTT
J gene: TRBJ2-2
V gene: TRBV21-1
clone size: -
D gene: -

CDR3 protein: CATQLSSHQPQHF
CDR3 DNA: TGTGCCACCCAACTTAGTAGTCATCAGCCCCAGCATTTT
J gene: TRBJ1-5
V gene: TRBV7-9
clone size: -
D gene: -

CDR3 protein: CASRRTTEAFF
CDR3 DNA: TGTGCCAGCAGGCGGACCACAGAAGCTTTCTTT
J gene: TRBJ1-1
V gene: TRBV12-3/TRBV12-4
clone size: few
D gene: -

CDR3 protein: CASRIGATNEKLFF
CDR3 DNA: TGTGCCAGCCGTATCGGGGCAACTAATGAAAAACTGTTTTTT
J gene: TRBJ1-4
V gene: TRBV27
clone size: -
D gene: -

CDR3 protein: CASSIDRGFGTGELFF
CDR3 DNA: TGTGCCAGTAGTATAGATAGGGGATTCGGCACCGGGGAGCTGTTTTTT
J gene: TRBJ2-2
V gene: TRBV19
clone size: -
D gene: -

CDR3 protein: CSASAIAGRYNEQFF
CDR3 DNA: TGCAGTGCTAGTGCCATAGCGGGACGTTACAATGAGCAGTTCTTC
J gene: TRBJ2-1
V gene: TRBV20-1
clone size: -
D gene: TRBD2

CDR3 protein: CASKRVGEDEKLFF
CDR3 DNA: TGTGCCAGTAAAAGGGTCGGGGAGGATGAAAAACTGTTTTTT
J gene: TRBJ1-4
V gene: TRBV19
clone size: -
D gene: -

CDR3 protein: CASGFNEQYF
CDR3 DNA: TGTGCCAGCGGGTTCAACGAGCAGTACTTC
J gene: TRBJ2-7
V gene: TRBV27
clone size: -
D gene: -

CDR3 protein: CASSLLRVESPLHF
CDR3 DNA: TGTGCCAGCAGCCTCCTCCGTGTAGAATCACCCCTCCACTTT
J gene: TRBJ1-6
V gene: TRBV5-5
clone size: -
D gene: -

CDR3 protein: CASRPAQGRGLPYEQYF
CDR3 DNA: TGTGCCAGCAGACCTGCCCAGGGGCGAGGGTTACCCTACGAGCAGTACTTC
J gene: TRBJ2-7
V gene: TRBV11-2
clone size: -
D gene: -

CDR3 protein: CASSLDGRVTDTQYF
CDR3 DNA: TGTGCCAGCAGCTTAGACGGCAGGGTCACAGATACGCAGTATTTT
J gene: TRBJ2-3
V gene: TRBV7-2
clone size: -
D gene: -

CDR3 protein: CASSPGTAVFYTEAFF
CDR3 DNA: TGCGCCAGCAGCCCCGGGACAGCGGTATTTTACACTGAAGCTTTCTTT
J gene: TRBJ1-1
V gene: TRBV4-3
clone size: -
D gene: TRBD1

CDR3 protein: CASGTANGYTF
CDR3 DNA: TGTGCCAGCGGGACAGCCAATGGCTACACCTTC
J gene: TRBJ1-2
V gene: TRBV7-3
clone size: once
D gene: TRBD1

CDR3 protein: CASSLGRRWGESYEQYF
CDR3 DNA: TGTGCCAGCAGTTTAGGGAGGCGCTGGGGCGAGAGCTACGAGCAGTACTTC
J gene: TRBJ2-7
V gene: TRBV27
clone size: -
D gene: -

CDR3 protein: CATGGREGGTDTQYF
CDR3 DNA: TGTGCCACTGGGGGGCGGGAGGGGGGAACAGATACGCAGTATTTT
J gene: TRBJ2-3
V gene: TRBV28
clone size: -
D gene: TRBD2

CDR3 protein: CASSYGLAKNIQYF
CDR3 DNA: TGTGCCAGCAGCTACGGTCTAGCCAAAAACATTCAGTACTTC
J gene: TRBJ2-4
V gene: TRBV11-1
clone size: -
D gene: -

CDR3 protein: CASSMRQVSETQYF
CDR3 DNA: TGTGCCAGCAGCATGAGACAGGTCTCGGAGACCCAGTACTTC
J gene: TRBJ2-5
V gene: TRBV7-2
clone size: -
D gene: -